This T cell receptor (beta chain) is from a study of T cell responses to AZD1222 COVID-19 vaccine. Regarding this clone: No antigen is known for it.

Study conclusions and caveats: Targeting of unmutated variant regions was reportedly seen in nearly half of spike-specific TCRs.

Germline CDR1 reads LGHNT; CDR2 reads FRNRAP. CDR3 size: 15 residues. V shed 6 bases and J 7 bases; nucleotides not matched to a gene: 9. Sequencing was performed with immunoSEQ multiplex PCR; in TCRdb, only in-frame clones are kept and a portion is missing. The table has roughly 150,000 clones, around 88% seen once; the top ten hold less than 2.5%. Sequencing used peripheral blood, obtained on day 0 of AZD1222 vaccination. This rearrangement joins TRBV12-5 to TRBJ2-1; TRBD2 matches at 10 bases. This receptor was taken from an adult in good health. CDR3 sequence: CASGKAGGERNEQFF. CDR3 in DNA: TGTGCTAGTGGAAAAGCGGGAGGGGAGAGGAATGAGCAGTTCTTC.